The clone carrying this T cell receptor beta chain has only a few counts. Its target is not known. The data belong to a study of T cells after yellow fever vaccination. Study-wide context: The fractions with low cell numbers were processed using SMART-Seq v4 Ultra Low Input. General study findings and limits: Clonotype sharing between CD4 and CD8 compartments was small. Boosting was followed by the reappearance of most primary-vaccination clones (under 97% CD4, more than 70% CD8).

The CDR3 covers 12 residues. Germline loops: CDR1 MNHEY, CDR2 SVGAGI. V lost 7 bases to trimming and J lost 6 bases, with 11 bases between them. TCRdb re-called the 5' RACE reads with MiXCR, one entry per CDR3 protein. This table has 150,000 or so distinct CDR3 sequences, roughly a tenth appearing once. The V call is TRBV6-5, the J call TRBJ2-3, with TRBD1 as a possible D gene (5 bases). The starting material was CD8+ T cells sorted from PBMCs, obtained 45 days after the yellow fever booster vaccination. The sequence was collected from a man aged 18 to 30 who received the YFV17D yellow fever vaccine. The CDR3 reads CASTDRSDTQYF. In DNA form, the CDR3 reads TGTGCCAGCACCGACAGATCGGATACGCAGTATTTT.